These T cell receptor beta chains were read from a single sample in a study of blood T cell repertoires in COVID-19. The data were produced by immunoSEQ multiplex PCR, yet TCRdb's version contains in-frame clones alone and is incomplete. The data contain about 59,000 clones, 90% to 95% of them singletons. The sequenced sample was peripheral blood. The origin of the receptors is a human donor in a cohort sampled during active COVID-19. Each CDR3 is given with its conserved first and last residue. A D gene is named only where the DNA matches it firmly. The size field is filled for only some rows; it gives once, few, many or a size class.

>TRBJ2-7|.|few|TRBV19
CASSMGAEYEQYF
TGTGCCAGTAGTATGGGGGCAGAATACGAGCAGTACTTC
>TRBJ2-3|TRBD1|.|TRBV10-3
CAISVGTGTSTDTQYF
TGTGCCATCAGTGTTGGGACAGGTACTAGCACAGATACGCAGTATTTT
>TRBJ2-5|.|.|TRBV18
CASSPITGNQETQYF
TGTGCCAGCTCACCAATTACAGGGAACCAAGAGACCCAGTACTTC
>TRBJ2-1|TRBD2|once|TRBV5-4
CASSLSGGGGNEQFF
TGTGCCAGCAGCTTAAGCGGGGGAGGAGGAAATGAGCAGTTCTTC
>TRBJ2-3|TRBD2|.|TRBV13
CASSLSGVGLAQYF
TGTGCCAGCAGCTTAAGCGGGGTTGGTCTAGCGCAGTATTTT
>TRBJ2-1|TRBD2|.|TRBV9
CASSEMGLAGDNEQFF
TGTGCCAGCAGCGAAATGGGACTAGCGGGGGACAATGAGCAGTTCTTC
>TRBJ1-5|.|.|TRBV28
CASSLGQHQPQHF
TGTGCCAGCAGTCTCGGACAGCATCAGCCCCAGCATTTT
>TRBJ1-1|TRBD1|once|TRBV28
CASGWRGRTEAFF
TGTGCCAGCGGATGGAGGGGGCGAACTGAAGCTTTCTTT
>TRBJ2-3|TRBD2|.|TRBV2
CASSLWGAGGSADTQYF
TGTGCCAGCAGCCTGTGGGGGGCGGGAGGTAGTGCAGATACGCAGTATTTT
>TRBJ1-3|.|.|TRBV7-9
CASSSTGPGNTIYF
TGTGCCAGCAGCTCTACAGGGCCCGGAAACACCATATATTTT
>TRBJ1-5|TRBD1|.|TRBV6-2/TRBV6-3
CASSRDREWSQPQHF
TGTGCCAGCAGTCGAGACAGGGAGTGGAGTCAGCCCCAGCATTTT
>TRBJ2-3|.|.|TRBV6-6
CASRELDSPMPGEQYF
TGTGCCAGCAGAGAACTGGACTCTCCGATGCCCGGAGAGCAGTATTTT
>TRBJ1-1|.|.|TRBV5-1
CASSLQTDTEAFF
TGCGCCAGCAGCCTCCAGACAGACACTGAAGCTTTCTTT
>TRBJ2-1|TRBD2|.|TRBV7-8
CASSRRGGRASFF
TGTGCCAGCAGCCGGAGGGGCGGGAGGGCCTCGTTCTTC
>TRBJ2-1|.|.|TRBV7-3
CASSLTPSNEQFF
TGTGCCAGCAGCTTAACGCCTAGCAATGAGCAGTTCTTC
>TRBJ2-5|TRBD2|once|TRBV5-5
CASSLGGLAGGWKETQYF
TGTGCCAGCAGCTTGGGGGGACTAGCGGGAGGATGGAAAGAGACCCAGTACTTC
>TRBJ2-2|.|.|TRBV2
CASSGGLYTGELFF
TGTGCCAGCAGTGGGGGGCTATACACCGGGGAGCTGTTTTTT
>TRBJ2-7|TRBD2|once|TRBV4-1
CASSQGLAGAYSYEQYF
TGCGCCAGCAGCCAAGGCCTAGCGGGGGCCTATTCCTACGAGCAGTACTTC
>TRBJ1-1|TRBD1|.|TRBV6-2/TRBV6-3
CASSPKTGRYTEAFF
TGTGCCAGCAGTCCCAAGACAGGGAGGTACACTGAAGCTTTCTTT
>TRBJ2-3|TRBD2|.|TRBV9
CASSPRLAGGPTGYTQYF
TGTGCCAGCAGCCCCCGACTAGCGGGAGGGCCGACAGGATATACGCAGTATTTT
>TRBJ2-3|TRBD2|.|TRBV2
CASSDQRDSDTQYF
TGTGCCAGCAGTGACCAGCGGGATTCAGATACGCAGTATTTT
>TRBJ2-7|TRBD2|.|TRBV14
CASSLRRGGWEQYF
TGTGCCAGCAGCTTACGGCGGGGGGGATGGGAGCAGTACTTC
>TRBJ2-3|TRBD2|.|TRBV15
CATSSNYRVGGHTQYF
TGTGCCACCAGCAGTAATTATCGGGTGGGAGGGCATACGCAGTATTTT
>TRBJ2-3|.|.|TRBV7-9
CASSLDRSTDTQYF
TGTGCCAGCAGCTTAGACCGGAGCACAGATACGCAGTATTTT
>TRBJ2-7|.|.|TRBV27
CASSPTTGREQYF
TGTGCCAGCAGTCCCACGACAGGGAGGGAGCAGTACTTC
>TRBJ2-3|TRBD1|.|TRBV7-9
CASSLGQGEDTQYF
TGTGCCAGCAGCCTGGGACAGGGAGAAGATACGCAGTATTTT
>TRBJ1-5|TRBD1|.|TRBV6-6
CASRTGGGNQPQHF
TGTGCCAGCAGAACAGGGGGCGGCAATCAGCCCCAGCATTTT
>TRBJ2-7|.|.|TRBV7-9
CASSRTPGTPTGYEQYF
TGTGCCAGCAGCCGAACCCCGGGGACACCAACCGGCTACGAGCAGTACTTC
>TRBJ2-1|TRBD2|.|TRBV6-6
CASSYTRLAGENEQFF
TGTGCCAGCAGTTACACGAGACTAGCGGGAGAGAATGAGCAGTTCTTC
>TRBJ2-7|.|.|TRBV28
CASSSPGPVYEQYF
TGTGCCAGCAGTTCGCCGGGTCCCGTCTACGAGCAGTACTTC
>TRBJ2-3|TRBD2|.|TRBV5-1
CASSLREASTDTQYF
TGCGCCAGCAGCTTGCGGGAGGCTAGCACAGATACGCAGTATTTT
>TRBJ2-7|TRBD2|.|TRBV5-4
CASSTRTSGGYEQYF
TGTGCCAGCAGCACAAGGACTAGCGGGGGCTACGAGCAGTACTTC
>TRBJ1-4|TRBD1|.|TRBV5-1
CASSLVVGRGLGNEKLFF
TGCGCCAGCAGCTTGGTTGTTGGCAGGGGGCTCGGTAATGAAAAACTGTTTTTT
>TRBJ1-2|.|.|TRBV6-5
CASSPLSTELYGYTF
TGTGCCAGCAGCCCCCTCTCGACGGAGCTCTATGGCTACACCTTC
>TRBJ2-7|TRBD2|.|TRBV28
CASSPWTSAGSYEQYF
TGTGCCAGCAGTCCCTGGACTAGCGCAGGGTCCTACGAGCAGTACTTC
>TRBJ1-1|.|few|TRBV12-3/TRBV12-4
CASGQYEAFF
TGTGCCAGCGGTCAGTATGAAGCTTTCTTT
>TRBJ1-3|.|.|TRBV5-4
CASSREFGNTIYF
TGTGCCAGCAGTCGGGAATTCGGAAACACCATATATTTT
>TRBJ1-5|.|.|TRBV5-1
CASSLDRSSNQPQHF
TGCGCCAGCAGCTTGGACAGATCTAGCAATCAGCCCCAGCATTTT
>TRBJ2-3|.|.|TRBV2
CASSDRSTDTQYF
TGTGCCAGCAGTGACCGTAGCACAGATACGCAGTATTTT
>TRBJ2-5|.|.|TRBV18
CASSPGLHTGSQETQYF
TGTGCCAGCTCACCAGGTCTCCATACAGGTTCCCAAGAGACCCAGTACTTC
>TRBJ1-6|TRBD1|few|TRBV2
CASGGQGNNSPLHF
TGTGCCAGCGGGGGACAGGGGAATAATTCACCCCTCCACTTT
>TRBJ2-2|.|once|TRBV12-5
CASGRDTGELFF
TGTGCTAGTGGTCGAGACACCGGGGAGCTGTTTTTT
>TRBJ1-1|.|.|TRBV6-2/TRBV6-3
CASSYSELGGNTEAFF
TGTGCCAGCAGTTATTCAGAGCTCGGAGGGAACACTGAAGCTTTCTTT
>TRBJ2-5|.|.|TRBV5-4
CASSFAGKETQYF
TGTGCCAGCAGCTTCGCCGGGAAAGAGACCCAGTACTTC
>TRBJ2-3|.|.|TRBV25-1
CASSEGGVDTQYF
TGTGCCAGCAGTGAAGGAGGGGTAGATACGCAGTATTTT